These 25 T cell receptor beta chains were all obtained from the same sample, sequenced in a study of T cells in Graves' hyperthyroidism and ophthalmopathy. From RNA transcripts, TCR beta CDR3 regions were amplified. Using the HTBI primer set, a first-round RT-PCR was run on the TCR CDR3. TCRdb ran MiXCR on the multiplex PCR reads and lists one entry per CDR3 protein. The sample gives nearly 750,000 distinct CDR3 sequences, roughly 32% of which show up once; about a third is in the top ten. The specimen was blood. The receptors originated from a woman between 40 and 55 years old with Graves' hyperthyroidism.

There are many counts of this clonotype. The chain recombines TRBV7-2 with TRBJ2-5; D is unclear. The germline gives CDR1 SGHTA, CDR2 FQGNSA. This CDR3 has 12 amino acids. The V and J ends lost 4 bases and 5 bases respectively, with 8 bases between them. The CDR3 DNA reads TGTGCCAGCAGCTCGAGCCGGGAGACCCAGTACTTC. It specifies CASSSSRETQYF.

V is TRBV18 and J is TRBJ2-7; 7 positions match TRBD1. Per the germline V gene, CDR1 is KGHSH and CDR2 is LQKENI. V lost 4 bases, J lost 2 bases, and 8 bases stayed unmatched. This CDR3 is 15 amino acids long. The CDR3 region is CASSRTGTEAYEQYF. The CDR3 DNA reads TGTGCCAGCTCACGTACCGGGACAGAGGCCTACGAGCAGTACTTC.

This rearrangement joins TRBV12-5 to TRBJ2-7, with D possibly matching TRBD1 (6 bases). The CDR3 spans 12 residues. Germline values: CDR1 LGHNT, CDR2 FRNRAP. V was cut by 4 bases and J by 6 bases, with 10 bases left in between. The CDR3 DNA is TGTGCTAGTGGTTGGGACATGGGCGAGCAGTACTTC. Translated: CASGWDMGEQYF. The variable domain in full, completed from reference TRBV12-5 and TRBJ2-7, reads DARVTQTPRHKVTEMGQEVTMRCQPILGHNTVFWYRQTMMQGLELLAYFRNRAPLDDSGMPKDRFSAEMPDATLATLKIQPSEPRDSAVYFCASGWDMGEQYFGPGTRLTVT.

This clonotype was counted between two and nine times. This rearrangement joins TRBV27 to TRBJ2-2; the D is unclear. V was cut by 5 bases and J by 9 bases, with 10 bases left in between. CDR1 MNHEY and CDR2 SMNVEV come from the germline V gene (reference sequence). The CDR3 loop spans 12 amino acids. The CDR3 sequence: CASSPSSWELFF. The CDR3 nucleotides read TGTGCCAGCAGTCCTTCCTCTTGGGAGCTGTTTTTT.

In its sample, this clonotype was seen many times. The rearrangement uses TRBV20-1 and TRBJ2-7, with TRBD1 matching over 7 bases. The CDR3 sequence is 15 residues long. Germline V gives CDR1 DFQATT, CDR2 SNEGSKA (reference sequence). The J segment lost 3 bases and the V segment lost 0 bases, leaving 8 bases of the junction unmatched. Here the CDR3 DNA reads TGCAGTGCTAGAGATTGGGGACAGAACAACTACGAGCAGTACTTC. This gives the protein CSARDWGQNNYEQYF.

V and J are TRBV5-5 and TRBJ2-5; 7 bases are a match to TRBD1. This CDR3 has 15 residues. Trimming cost V 6 bases and J 1 base; bases outside gene matches: 9. Germline CDR1 SGHKS, CDR2 YYEKEE (reference sequence). This CDR3 is CASIAQGQPQETQYF. The CDR3 DNA follows: TGTGCCAGCATCGCCCAGGGACAGCCCCAAGAGACCCAGTACTTC.

This clonotype was recorded a few times. The chain recombines TRBV2 with TRBJ1-2; weak D call: TRBD1 (5 bases). The CDR3 extends over 13 amino acids. Trimming stripped 6 bases from V and 8 bases from J, with 16 bases between. From germline, CDR1 is SNHLY and CDR2 FYNNEI. CDR3 sequence: CASSQDTPEGYTF. The DNA for the CDR3 is TGTGCCAGCAGCCAGGACACCCCGGAGGGCTACACCTTC.

This clonotype is a singleton in its sample. CDR3 in amino acids: CASSRGQGSQQYF. In DNA form, the CDR3 reads TGTGCCAGCAGCCGGGGACAGGGAAGTCAGCAGTACTTC. V usage is TRBV27 and J usage is TRBJ2-7; 9 bases are shared with TRBD1. This CDR3 spans 13 amino acids. The germline CDR1 and CDR2 sequences are MNHEY and SMNVEV (reference sequence). Unmatched junction bases numbered 8, after V lost 6 bases and J lost 8 bases.

The CDR3 DNA reads as TGCAGCACTAATACAGGGGCCAGCTCCTACGAGCAGTACTTC. Its protein is CSTNTGASSYEQYF. The rearrangement joins TRBV20-1 to TRBJ2-7, with TRBD1 identical over 7 bases. Germline assignment: CDR1 DFQATT and CDR2 SNEGSKA (reference sequence). The CDR3 totals 14 residues.

The sample holds a few counts of this clonotype. The rearrangement links TRBV10-2 to TRBJ2-7, with D perhaps given as TRBD1 or TRBD2 (6 bases each). The V end was cut by 8 bases, the J end by 4 bases, with 18 bases between. The V gene's germline CDR1 is WSHSY and CDR2 SAAADI. The CDR3 spans 14 residues. The CDR3 is CASGGSGARYEQYF. DNA for the CDR3: TGCGCCAGCGGGGGTTCGGGGGCGCGGTACGAGCAGTACTTC.

This clonotype was detected ten times or more. The chain uses TRBV7-6 and TRBJ2-7, with no clear D. V gave up 5 bases and J gave up 2 bases, with 13 bases separating them. The CDR3 is 14 residues long. The germline gives CDR1 SGHVS, CDR2 FNYEAQ. The CDR3 loop is CASSTWASAYEQYF. The CDR3 DNA follows: TGTGCCAGCAGCACCTGGGCAAGCGCCTACGAGCAGTACTTC.

The V call is TRBV7-9, the J call TRBJ2-5; 13 bases map to TRBD2. Per germline, CDR1 SEHNR and CDR2 FQNEAQ (reference sequence). The CDR3 runs to 16 residues. The J segment lost 2 bases and the V segment lost 5 bases, leaving 5 bases of the junction unmatched. The CDR3 spells CASSRGLAGAQETQYF. As DNA, the CDR3 is TGTGCCAGCAGCCGTGGACTAGCGGGAGCACAAGAGACCCAGTACTTC.

This clonotype was counted a few times. The chain couples TRBV4-3 to TRBJ2-7; 8 bases fit TRBD2. The J segment lost 4 bases and the V segment lost 0 bases, leaving 8 bases of the junction unmatched. CDR3 length: 16 residues. Germline CDR1 is LGHNA and CDR2 is YSLEER. CDR3 nucleotide sequence: TGCGCCAGCAGCCAAGACCCAGCGGGAGAGGGTTACGAGCAGTACTTC. Protein product: CASSQDPAGEGYEQYF.

On this clonotype itself: Sequence at one end of the junction differs from germline and may be a read error. The DNA for the CDR3 is TGCGCCAGCAGCCCGATAACTAGCGGGAGCCTGTACGAGCAGTACTTC. As protein: CASSPITSGSLYEQYF. This chain uses TRBV7-8 with TRBJ2-7; 11 positions match TRBD2. CDR1 and CDR2 from the germline V gene are SGHVS and FQNEAQ. The CDR3 covers 16 residues.

The chain combines TRBV2 with TRBJ1-3; D unclear. V lost 2 bases and J 0 bases, leaving 8 bases between the germline ends. The CDR3 spans 15 residues. CDR1 SNHLY and CDR2 FYNNEI come from the germline V gene. The chain's CDR3 is CASSESGRSGNTIYF. The CDR3 DNA reads as TGTGCCAGCAGTGAATCCGGCCGCTCTGGAAACACCATATATTTT.

The sample holds many counts of this clonotype. The V and J genes are TRBV7-8 and TRBJ2-7, with D maybe TRBD2 (6 bases). CDR3 length equals 13 residues. Trimming pared 1 base from V and 5 bases from J, leaving 9 bases between. The germline CDR1 and CDR2 sequences are SGHVS and FQNEAQ. The CDR3 DNA reads as TGTGCCAGCAGCTTAGAACTAGCCCACGAGCAGTACTTC. The encoded protein is CASSLELAHEQYF.

The rearrangement links TRBV20-1 to TRBJ1-5; D possibly corresponds to TRBD1 (5 bases). This CDR3 has 14 residues. V lost 1 base and J 7 bases, leaving 14 bases between the germline ends. Germline V gene sequence: CDR1 DFQATT, CDR2 SNEGSKA (reference sequence). The CDR3 protein is CSARVEGLGQPQHF. The CDR3 region has the DNA TGCAGTGCTAGAGTGGAGGGGTTAGGCCAGCCCCAGCATTTT.

This clonotype has at least ten counts. The chain has TRBV20-1 and TRBJ1-6; D gene uncertain. V lost 7 bases, J lost 2 bases, and 9 bases lay in between. The length of the CDR3 is 13 residues. Looked up from germline, CDR1 is DFQATT and CDR2 is SNEGSKA (reference sequence). CDR3 DNA sequence: TGCAGTGTGAGGGTACCCTATAATTCACCCCTCCACTTT. Amino acids: CSVRVPYNSPLHF.

The chain has TRBV3-1 and TRBJ2-7; D possibly corresponds to TRBD1 (5 bases). V was clipped by 8 bases and J by 3 bases, with 14 bases between them. The CDR3 extends over 13 amino acids. The germline V gene has CDR1 LGHDT and CDR2 YNNKEL (reference sequence). CDR3 in amino acids: CASCDMGLYEQYF. In DNA, the CDR3 is TGTGCCAGCTGCGACATGGGGCTCTACGAGCAGTACTTC.

About this clonotype: A read error may explain this, as a much larger clone is one base away. This CDR3 fails to terminate in the conserved phenylalanine or tryptophan, so it likely reflects a read error. V usage is TRBV7-2 and J usage is TRBJ1-6; 9 nucleotides line up with TRBD1. The CDR3 covers 15 residues. Germline CDR1 reads SGHTA; CDR2 reads FQGNSA. Losses at the gene ends were 6 bases for V and 8 bases for J; bases not matched to a gene: 8. Here the CDR3 DNA reads TGTGCCAGCAGTAGAACAGGGGGCGCGTATTCACCCCTCCACCTT. This gives the protein CASSRTGGAYSPLHL.

Regarding this clonotype: A read error may explain this, as a much larger clone is one base away. V and J are TRBV10-3 and TRBJ1-4; no firm D call. CDR3 length: 13 amino acids. CDR1 and CDR2 from the germline V gene are ENHRY and SYGVKD. V lost 5 bases, J lost 6 bases, and 10 bases lay in between. This CDR3 reads CAISLFPYEKLFF. CDR3 nucleotides: TGTGCCATCAGTTTGTTCCCGTATGAAAAACTGTTTTTT.

This clonotype was seen once. This CDR3 reads CASSQTSGGYSYEQYF. CDR3 DNA: TGTGCCAGCAGCCAGACTAGCGGGGGGTACTCCTACGAGCAGTACTTC. The chain is built from TRBV7-9 and TRBJ2-7; 13 bases agree with TRBD2. Germline CDR1 reads SEHNR; CDR2 reads FQNEAQ (reference sequence). CDR3 length: 16 residues. The V segment lost 5 bases and the J segment 0 bases; nucleotides outside the gene matches: 4. Looking up the rest from reference TRBV7-9 and TRBJ2-7 gives the full variable domain: DTGVSQNPRHKITKRGQNVTFRCDPISEHNRLYWYRQTLGQGPEFLTYFQNEAQLEKSRLLSDRFSAERPKGSFSTLEIQRTEQGDSAMYLCASSQTSGGYSYEQYFGPGTRLTVT.

There are many counts of this clonotype. J is TRBJ1-5 and V is TRBV4-1; D uncertain. The CDR3 length is 15 residues. Trimming took off 8 bases at V and 1 base at J, with 15 bases between the two ends. CDR1 is MGHRA and CDR2 is YSYEKL in the germline V gene. Here the CDR3 reads CASSPEVRSNQPQHF. The CDR3 DNA sequence: TGCGCCAGCTCCCCGGAGGTCAGGAGCAATCAGCCCCAGCATTTT.

This clonotype was seen many times. The chain is built from TRBV20-1 and TRBJ2-6; 10 bases match TRBD1. The CDR3 spans 18 residues. The germline V gene has CDR1 DFQATT and CDR2 SNEGSKA (reference sequence). The ends lost 5 bases at V and 4 bases at J; junction bases unmatched: 14. This chain's CDR3 is CSAWERDRGFAGANVLTF. DNA of the CDR3: TGCAGTGCTTGGGAGCGGGACAGGGGCTTCGCGGGGGCCAACGTCCTGACTTTC.

The chain recombines TRBV5-1 with TRBJ2-7; D ambiguous. In germline, CDR1 is SGHRS, CDR2 YFSETQ. V dropped 0 bases and J dropped 7 bases, with 11 bases sitting between them. The CDR3 contains 13 residues. The CDR3 nucleotides are TGCGCCAGCAGCTTGGTCTTCGGTGATGAGCAGTACTTC. Translating gives CASSLVFGDEQYF. Together with reference TRBV5-1 and TRBJ2-7, the CDR3 gives the full variable domain: KAGVTQTPRYLIKTRGQQVTLSCSPISGHRSVSWYQQTPGQGLQFLFEYFSETQRNKGNFPGRFSGRQFSNSRSEMNVSTLELGDSALYLCASSLVFGDEQYFGPGTRLTVT.